This T cell receptor (beta chain) came from a study of blood T cell repertoires in COVID-19. Across the whole study: Sources were T cells, B-cell-depleted T cells, or PBMCs; the material itself was cDNA or gDNA.

Assay: immunoSEQ multiplex PCR; the TCRdb copy retains only in-frame clones and omits some. The table includes roughly 260,000 clones, approximately 80% detected once. This CDR3 is built from 15 residues. Looked up from germline, CDR1 is LNHDA and CDR2 is SQIVND (reference sequence). Trimming took 5 bases from V and 2 from J, leaving 16 bases between them. This receptor was identified in a woman older than 75 with active or convalescent COVID-19. The V call is TRBV19, the J call TRBJ2-7; D might be TRBD1 (6 bases). The sequencing sample was made of peripheral blood. CDR3 in amino acids: CASSPTTGWAYEQYF. The CDR3 DNA is TGTGCCAGTAGTCCGACGACAGGATGGGCCTACGAGCAGTACTTC.